Following are 31 T cell receptor beta chains from one sample sequenced in a study of identical twins. Via MiXCR, TCRdb re-called the 5' RACE reads, giving one row per CDR3 protein. This sample has some 790,000 distinct CDR3 sequences, with about 18% found just once. This sample was also put to use in a study of T cells expressing NK-cell markers.

Sequenced sample: PBMCs. The receptors come from a woman between 18 and 30 years old in good health.

The rearrangement links TRBV29-1 to TRBJ2-5; D is unresolved. Germline CDR1 SQVTM, CDR2 ANQGSEA. V lost 5 bases and J 1 base, leaving 14 bases between the germline ends. CDR3 length equals 14 residues. Here the CDR3 DNA reads TGCAGCGTTTTGAGGAGAACGACCCAAGAGACCCAGTACTTC. The encoded protein is CSVLRRTTQETQYF.

This chain uses TRBV20-1 with TRBJ2-7; the match to TRBD2 covers 12 bases. The V and J ends lost 7 bases and 0 bases, in that order; junction bases with no gene match: 7. Per the germline V gene, CDR1 is DFQATT and CDR2 is SNEGSKA (reference sequence). The CDR3 consists of 15 residues. CDR3 in amino acids: CSGRLAGEASYEQYF. Written as DNA, the CDR3 is TGCAGTGGTCGACTAGCGGGAGAGGCCTCCTACGAGCAGTACTTC.

This clonotype has only a few counts. The V and J genes are TRBV9 and TRBJ2-3; D is possibly TRBD2 (5 bases). Between the trimmed V and J ends, which lost 3 bases and 0 bases, there was a span of 11 bases. CDR1 is SGDLS, CDR2 YYNGEE, per germline. This CDR3 has 15 residues. The CDR3 spells CASSARTQSTDTQYF. The CDR3 nucleotides are TGTGCCAGCAGCGCGCGGACTCAGAGCACAGATACGCAGTATTTT.

DNA of the CDR3: TGTGCCAGCGTGCTCAGTACCAATAATTACGAGCAGTACTTC. This sequence encodes CASVLSTNNYEQYF. The rearrangement joins TRBV7-9 to TRBJ2-7; no reliable D call. V lost 8 bases to trimming and J lost 4 bases, with 18 bases between them. The germline V gene encodes CDR1 SEHNR and CDR2 FQNEAQ (reference sequence). The CDR3 extends over 14 amino acids.

The sample holds a few counts of this clonotype. The CDR3 region is CAWMRDSPYNEQFF. For the CDR3, the DNA is TGTGCCTGGATGCGGGACTCTCCCTACAATGAGCAGTTCTTC. The V gene is TRBV30, the J gene TRBJ2-1, with a possible D match to TRBD2 (6 bases). CDR3 length equals 14 residues. CDR1 GTSNPN and CDR2 SVGIG come from the germline V gene (reference sequence). V lost 4 bases to trimming and J lost 2 bases, with 12 bases between them.

This clonotype was found a few times. The genes are TRBV3-1 and TRBJ1-1; unclear D gene. Germline V CDR1 and CDR2: LGHDT, YNNKEL (reference sequence). This CDR3 region has 14 residues. Trimming took off 1 base at V and 7 bases at J, with 13 bases between the two ends. CDR3: CASSQVSRTHEAFF. In DNA, the CDR3 is TGTGCCAGCAGCCAAGTCAGTCGGACCCATGAAGCTTTCTTT.

This clonotype was recorded a few times. The rearrangement joins TRBV6-5 to TRBJ2-1; the match to TRBD2 covers 7 bases. The CDR3 length is 13 residues. Germline V gene data show CDR1 as MNHEY and CDR2 as SVGAGI. Trimming cost V 7 bases and J 6 bases; bases outside gene matches: 6. The CDR3 DNA sequence: TGTGCCAGCACTTGGCGGGGGTCCAATGAGCAGTTCTTC. It specifies CASTWRGSNEQFF.

The sample holds a few counts of this clonotype. The chain uses TRBV7-2 and TRBJ2-1; D not certain. Germline loops: CDR1 SGHTA, CDR2 FQGNSA. The CDR3 has 12 amino acids. Trimming cost V 4 bases and J 10 bases, with 11 bases left between them. CDR3 DNA: TGTGCCAGCAGCTCCCCGACTCCCGAGCAGTTCTTC. Translating gives CASSSPTPEQFF.

This clonotype has just a few counts. The rearrangement joins TRBV7-9 to TRBJ2-3, with 8 bases that match TRBD1. CDR1 is SEHNR, CDR2 FQNEAQ, per germline (reference sequence). CDR3 length: 12 amino acids. V shed 8 bases, J shed 7 bases, and the junction held 5 bases outside the gene matches. CDR3 in amino acids: CASAGGGYTQYF. In DNA form, the CDR3 reads TGTGCCAGCGCAGGGGGCGGATATACGCAGTATTTT.

The sample holds a few counts of this clonotype. This rearrangement joins TRBV12-3 or TRBV12-4 to TRBJ1-5, with D possibly matching TRBD1 (6 bases). V lost 7 bases and J 3 bases, leaving 13 bases between the germline ends. The CDR3 has 14 residues. The CDR3 is CASTETGFNQPQHF. The CDR3 DNA is TGTGCCAGCACCGAGACAGGTTTCAATCAGCCCCAGCATTTT.

This clonotype was seen a handful of times. The chain carries TRBV20-1 and TRBJ2-1; D is ambiguous. V was trimmed by 3 bases and J by 4 bases, leaving 10 bases between them. Germline V gene lookup returns CDR1 DFQATT and CDR2 SNEGSKA (reference sequence). The CDR3 is made up of 13 amino acids. CDR3 loop: CSASKLDYNEQFF. CDR3 nucleotide sequence: TGCAGTGCTAGTAAGCTAGATTACAATGAGCAGTTCTTC.

This sequence joins TRBV4-1 and TRBJ2-1; D is unclear. The CDR3 covers 13 residues. Trimming took 1 base from V and 4 from J, leaving 5 bases between them. From germline, CDR1 is MGHRA and CDR2 YSYEKL. The CDR3 region is CASSQAVYNEQFF. The CDR3 bases are TGCGCCAGCAGCCAAGCAGTTTACAATGAGCAGTTCTTC.

The gene calls are TRBV25-1 and TRBJ2-1; D is ambiguous. Looked up from germline, CDR1 is MGHDK and CDR2 is SYGVNS. V shed 11 bases and J shed 10 bases, with 12 bases lying between them. The CDR3 length is 10 residues. In DNA form, the CDR3 reads TGTGCCGCCACAACGGGCGAGCAGTTCTTC. Translating it yields CAATTGEQFF.

The J gene is TRBJ2-2, the V gene TRBV5-1; 8 bases map to TRBD2. The ends lost 7 bases at V and 2 bases at J; junction bases unmatched: 7. Germline CDR1 reads SGHRS; CDR2 reads YFSETQ. This CDR3 spans 15 amino acids. Here the CDR3 reads CASGSAGGNTGELFF. In nucleotides, the CDR3 is TGCGCCAGCGGAAGTGCGGGGGGTAACACCGGGGAGCTGTTTTTT. The full variable domain, in which reference TRBV5-1 and TRBJ2-2 provide the parts outside the CDR3, is KAGVTQTPRYLIKTRGQQVTLSCSPISGHRSVSWYQQTPGQGLQFLFEYFSETQRNKGNFPGRFSGRQFSNSRSEMNVSTLELGDSALYLCASGSAGGNTGELFFGEGSRLTVL.

The chain couples TRBV20-1 to TRBJ1-2; D may be TRBD1 (5 bases). This CDR3 region has 9 residues. From germline, CDR1 is DFQATT and CDR2 SNEGSKA (reference sequence). V gave up 7 bases and J gave up 6 bases, with 6 bases separating them. CDR3 nucleotide sequence: TGCAGTGGGGGGGATGGCTACACCTTC. This sequence encodes CSGGDGYTF.

This clonotype came up many times. The V gene is TRBV7-2, the J gene TRBJ1-2, with a tentative D call TRBD1 (5 bases). This CDR3 region has 14 residues. Germline lookup yields CDR1 SGHTA and CDR2 FQGNSA. V was shortened by 5 bases and J by 2 bases, with 12 bases between the two germline ends. The CDR3 DNA reads as TGTGCCAGCAGCCCGGGACTCACGAACTATGGCTACACCTTC. Translation gives CASSPGLTNYGYTF.

CDR3 nucleotide sequence: TGCAGTGCTTTCAAAGTCAAAAGGTTCCACGAGCAGTACTTC. Its protein is CSAFKVKRFHEQYF. This sequence joins TRBV20-1 and TRBJ2-7, with no clear D. Germline V gene data show CDR1 as DFQATT and CDR2 as SNEGSKA (reference sequence). With 5 bases removed from V and 5 bases from J, the gap between germline ends came to 19 bases. This CDR3 comprises 14 residues.

The sample holds a few counts of this clonotype. V gene TRBV5-1 combines with J gene TRBJ2-5, with 12 nucleotides matching TRBD1. The CDR3 extends over 16 amino acids. The germline V gene encodes CDR1 SGHRS and CDR2 YFSETQ. Germline trimming cut 4 bases from V and 5 bases from J; bases unmatched to any gene: 9. CDR3: CASSPGGQGAAETQYF. CDR3 DNA sequence: TGCGCCAGCAGCCCGGGGGGACAGGGGGCTGCGGAGACCCAGTACTTC.

The table lists this clonotype with a few counts. The rearrangement links TRBV7-3 to TRBJ2-2; D unresolved. CDR3 length: 15 amino acids. The germline V gene encodes CDR1 SGHTA and CDR2 FQGTGA. Trimming cost V 5 bases and J 3 bases, with 13 bases left between them. CDR3 residues: CASSPRSGYTGELFF. As DNA, the CDR3 is TGTGCCAGCAGCCCGCGCAGTGGGTACACCGGGGAGCTGTTTTTT.

This clonotype showed up just a few times. V usage is TRBV27 and J usage is TRBJ2-1; TRBD1 or TRBD2 may be the D gene (6 bases each). The CDR3 is 13 amino acids. The germline V and J ends were trimmed by 0 bases and 9 bases, with 9 bases remaining between them. The V gene's germline CDR1 is MNHEY and CDR2 SMNVEV (reference sequence). The CDR3 reads CASSLSGGSEQFF. CDR3 in DNA: TGTGCCAGCAGTTTATCAGGGGGGAGTGAGCAGTTCTTC.

This clonotype was found a few times. This chain uses TRBV10-3 with TRBJ2-5; the D gene is possibly TRBD2 (5 bases). This CDR3 contains 14 residues. CDR1 ENHRY and CDR2 SYGVKD come from the germline V gene. V lost 6 bases and J 3 bases, leaving 14 bases between the germline ends. This chain's CDR3 is CAISPRGSEETQYF. DNA of the CDR3: TGTGCCATCAGCCCTAGAGGGAGCGAAGAGACCCAGTACTTC.

This clonotype was recorded a few times. This sequence joins TRBV20-1 and TRBJ2-3; a weak D match, TRBD1 (5 bases). The ends were cut back, 5 bases at V and 4 bases at J, with 19 bases in the middle. Germline loops: CDR1 DFQATT, CDR2 SNEGSKA (reference sequence). CDR3 length equals 15 residues. CDR3 sequence: CSALSQGGVPDTQYF. The CDR3 DNA reads TGCAGTGCTTTATCTCAGGGTGGAGTCCCAGATACGCAGTATTTT.

This clonotype has a handful of counts. The CDR3 sequence: CASSVEMGSARGEQFF. The CDR3 region has the DNA TGTGCCAGCAGCGTAGAGATGGGGTCCGCAAGGGGTGAGCAGTTCTTC. The V gene is TRBV9, the J gene TRBJ2-1; tentatively, D is TRBD1 (5 bases). Germline V gene data show CDR1 as SGDLS and CDR2 as YYNGEE. Trimming pared 0 bases from V and 9 bases from J, leaving 19 bases between. The CDR3 covers 16 residues.

The chain combines TRBV12-3 or TRBV12-4 with TRBJ1-5; 8 positions match TRBD1. Trimming cost V 5 bases and J 1 base; bases outside gene matches: 7. The CDR3 runs 16 residues. CDR3 DNA: TGTGCCAGCAGTCCCCGGACAGGGCAGAGCAATCAGCCCCAGCATTTT. It is translated as CASSPRTGQSNQPQHF.

The chain links TRBV2 to TRBJ1-1, with 9 bases lining up with TRBD1. The CDR3 loop spans 12 amino acids. Germline CDR1 SNHLY, CDR2 FYNNEI. V gave up 6 bases and J gave up 6 bases; unmatched junction bases: 2. CDR3 protein: CASRQGASEAFF. The CDR3 DNA follows: TGTGCCAGCAGACAGGGGGCCTCTGAAGCTTTCTTT.

J is TRBJ2-5 and V is TRBV7-9, with 10 bases aligning to TRBD2. CDR1 and CDR2 (germline): SEHNR, FQNEAQ (reference sequence). There are 15 residues in the CDR3. The V segment lost 5 bases and the J segment 4 bases; nucleotides outside the gene matches: 7. The CDR3 DNA reads TGTGCCAGCAGCCCCGGGACTAGCGTCGGAGAGACCCAGTACTTC. It specifies CASSPGTSVGETQYF.

This clonotype was counted between two and nine times. The chain recombines TRBV29-1 with TRBJ1-5, with a tentative D call TRBD1 (6 bases). CDR1 is SQVTM and CDR2 is ANQGSEA in the germline V gene. This CDR3 has 13 residues. Between the trimmed V and J ends, which lost 5 bases and 7 bases, there was a span of 15 bases. The CDR3 DNA sequence: TGCAGCGTTAAAACAGGGTCGGGACAGCCCCAGCATTTT. Protein product: CSVKTGSGQPQHF.

This clonotype was counted only a few times. This chain joins TRBV20-1 and TRBJ2-1, with D uncertain. The CDR3 totals 13 residues. Germline CDR1 reads DFQATT; CDR2 reads SNEGSKA (reference sequence). The DNA of the CDR3 is TGCAGCGTAATAGGAGCTCCGACCTATGAGCAGTTCTTC. This translates into CSVIGAPTYEQFF.

V is TRBV6-1 and J is TRBJ2-2; the D gene is possibly TRBD1 (5 bases). V was cut by 5 bases and J by 0 bases, with 13 bases left in between. The germline V gene has CDR1 MNHNS and CDR2 SASEGT. The length of the CDR3 is 16 residues. CDR3 nucleotide sequence: TGTGCCAGCAGTCCACGTCGGACATCGAACACCGGGGAGCTGTTTTTT. Protein sequence: CASSPRRTSNTGELFF.

V and J are TRBV5-1 and TRBJ2-5; a possible D gene is TRBD2 (6 bases). CDR3 length equals 15 residues. V lost 0 bases and J lost 3, with 12 bases in between. In germline, CDR1 is SGHRS, CDR2 YFSETQ. As DNA, the CDR3 is TGCGCCAGCAGCTTGGTTCCCGGGACTGAAGAGACCCAGTACTTC. Encoded protein: CASSLVPGTEETQYF.

This clonotype was found a few times. J is TRBJ1-1 and V is TRBV12-3 or TRBV12-4, with 10 positions matching TRBD1. This CDR3 comprises 15 residues. Losses at the gene ends were 5 bases for V and 1 base for J; bases not matched to a gene: 4. CDR3 nucleotide sequence: TGTGCCAGCAGTCCACGACAGGGGGCGAACACTGAAGCTTTCTTT. Amino acid sequence: CASSPRQGANTEAFF.